The 32 T cell receptor beta chains below come from one sample, sequenced in a study of T cells in localized non-small cell lung cancer. Assay: immunoSEQ multiplex PCR; the TCRdb copy retains only in-frame clones and omits some. The sample has 25,000 to 35,000 clones, 84% seen once. Source: peripheral blood mononuclear cells, taken before any cancer treatment. Receptor source: a man aged 40-75 years with stage III lung adenocarcinoma.

Only a few counts were recorded for this clone. The same CDR3 also results from other DNA sequences found in this sample. The DNA of the CDR3 is TGTGCCAGCTCACCATCAGGAAACACCATATATTTT. Translating gives CASSPSGNTIYF. The chain uses TRBV18 and TRBJ1-3; no reliable D call. V gave up 2 bases and J gave up 4 bases, with 3 bases separating them. This CDR3 spans 12 amino acids. Germline assignment: CDR1 KGHSH and CDR2 LQKENI.

The chain has TRBV28 and TRBJ2-5; 12 bases agree with TRBD2. The germline V gene encodes CDR1 MDHEN and CDR2 SYDVKM. With 7 bases clipped from V and 5 bases from J, the junction kept 20 bases outside the gene matches. The CDR3 contains 19 residues. For the CDR3, the DNA is TGTGCCAGCACCCTCCCTTCACTAGCGGGGGGTACTGGGGGGGAGACCCAGTACTTC. It codes for CASTLPSLAGGTGGETQYF. Combining the CDR3 with reference TRBV28 and TRBJ2-5 gives the whole variable domain DVKVTQSSRYLVKRTGEKVFLECVQDMDHENMFWYRQDPGLGLRLIYFSYDVKMKEKGDIPEGYSVSREKKERFSLILESASTNQTSMYLCASTLPSLAGGTGGETQYFGPGTRLLVL.

This clone was counted a single time. In DNA form, the CDR3 reads TGTGCCAGCAGGGGACGGCTAACTAATCAGCCCCAGCATTTT. It yields the protein CASRGRLTNQPQHF. V is TRBV6-5 and J is TRBJ1-5, with D perhaps TRBD1 (5 bases). The CDR3 length is 14 residues. Germline V gene lookup returns CDR1 MNHEY and CDR2 SVGAGI. With 6 bases removed from V and 4 bases from J, the gap between germline ends came to 13 bases.

CDR3 sequence (DNA): TGTGCCAGCAGACGCCTCTCGGGGAATCAGCCCCAGCATTTT. Residues: CASRRLSGNQPQHF. The V gene is TRBV6-5, the J gene TRBJ1-5; D gene ambiguous. The length of the CDR3 is 14 residues. Germline lookup yields CDR1 MNHEY and CDR2 SVGAGI. V was cut by 6 bases and J by 4 bases, with 13 bases left in between.

This sequence joins TRBV19 and TRBJ2-3, with TRBD2 matching 7 bases. The germline CDR1 and CDR2 sequences are LNHDA and SQIVND (reference sequence). CDR3 length: 13 amino acids. The ends lost 8 bases at V and 4 bases at J; junction bases unmatched: 6. The CDR3 DNA is TGTGCCAGTGGGAGGGAAGTGCCAGATACGCAGTATTTT. Its protein is CASGREVPDTQYF.

J is TRBJ1-6 and V is TRBV2; 8 bases match TRBD1. This CDR3 has 12 residues. With 9 bases clipped from V and 13 bases from J, the junction kept 8 bases outside the gene matches. Germline loops: CDR1 SNHLY, CDR2 FYNNEI. CDR3 bases: TGTGCCAGTGGACAGGGTCAGGTTCCCCTCCACTTT. Encoded protein: CASGQGQVPLHF.

The V gene is TRBV5-1, the J gene TRBJ1-1; no definite D call. Germline-derived CDR1 and CDR2 are SGHRS and YFSETQ. V was pared by 0 bases and J by 1 base, with 10 bases between. This CDR3 contains 15 residues. Written as DNA, the CDR3 is TGCGCCAGCAGCTTGGGTGGAGGGCCGAACACTGAAGCTTTCTTT. It translates to CASSLGGGPNTEAFF.

In its sample, this clone was seen once. V gene TRBV27 combines with J gene TRBJ1-5; D is uncertain. V was cut by 4 bases and J by 2 bases, with 9 bases left in between. The CDR3 contains 14 residues. Looked up from germline, CDR1 is MNHEY and CDR2 is SMNVEV (reference sequence). Here the CDR3 reads CASSSRSGNQPQHF. CDR3 sequence (DNA): TGTGCCAGCAGTTCCCGGTCGGGCAATCAGCCCCAGCATTTT.

The rearrangement links TRBV5-1 to TRBJ1-6; no reliable D call. Germline CDR1 SGHRS, CDR2 YFSETQ. With 0 bases removed from V and 9 bases from J, the gap between germline ends came to 4 bases. This CDR3 has 12 residues. The CDR3 nucleotides are TGCGCCAGCAGCTTGGTGGGTTCACCCCTCCACTTT. Its protein is CASSLVGSPLHF.

The chain links TRBV4-1 to TRBJ2-7, with 9 bases matching TRBD2. The CDR3 is 14 residues long. The V gene's germline CDR1 is MGHRA and CDR2 YSYEKL. Trimming took 6 bases from V and 3 from J; bases not matched to a gene: 6. In DNA form, the CDR3 reads TGCGCCAGCAGTAGCGGGGGTTCCTACTACGAGCAGTACGTC. This sequence encodes CASSSGGSYYEQYV.

This chain joins TRBV7-8 and TRBJ2-2, with D possibly called TRBD1 or TRBD2 (6 bases each). The V end lost 1 base, the J end lost 1 base, and 10 bases lay between the germline ends. CDR3 length: 16 residues. CDR1 is SGHVS, CDR2 FQNEAQ, per germline. The CDR3 loop is CASSLVGGQNTGELFF. CDR3 sequence (DNA): TGTGCCAGCAGCTTAGTAGGGGGGCAGAACACCGGGGAGCTGTTTTTT.

The CDR3 protein is CASSVAGQMNTEAFF. As DNA, the CDR3 is TGTGCCAGCAGCGTCGCGGGACAGATGAACACTGAAGCTTTCTTT. The rearrangement links TRBV9 to TRBJ1-1; 7 bases fit TRBD1. Unmatched junction bases numbered 4, after V lost 2 bases and J lost 0 bases. CDR1 is SGDLS and CDR2 is YYNGEE in the germline V gene. The CDR3 loop spans 15 amino acids.

CDR3 nucleotide sequence: TGCAGCTGTGGACAGGGGGCCTCATACAATGAGCAGTTCTTC. As protein: CSCGQGASYNEQFF. This chain connects TRBV29-1 to TRBJ2-1; TRBD1 aligns across 11 bases. Germline values: CDR1 SQVTM, CDR2 ANQGSEA. Germline trimming cut 8 bases from V and 4 bases from J; bases unmatched to any gene: 7. The CDR3 is made up of 14 amino acids.

V usage is TRBV7-2 and J usage is TRBJ1-4; D call uncertain. The length of the CDR3 is 16 residues. The V end lost 1 base, the J end lost 0 bases, and 9 bases lay between the germline ends. Germline V gives CDR1 SGHTA, CDR2 FQGNSA. Here the CDR3 reads CASSLVSGSTNEKLFF. The CDR3 bases are TGTGCCAGCAGCTTAGTGTCGGGATCAACTAATGAAAAACTGTTTTTT. Combining the CDR3 with reference TRBV7-2 and TRBJ1-4 gives the whole variable domain GAGVSQSPSNKVTEKGKDVELRCDPISGHTALYWYRQSLGQGLEFLIYFQGNSAPDKSGLPSDRFSAERTGGSVSTLTIQRTQQEDSAVYLCASSLVSGSTNEKLFFGSGTQLSVL.

This chain joins TRBV6-6 and TRBJ2-7; no clear D. CDR3 length equals 12 residues. Germline CDR1 MNHNY, CDR2 SVGAGI (reference sequence). V lost 3 bases and J 6 bases, leaving 9 bases between the germline ends. CDR3 residues: CASSYPHSEQYF. CDR3 coding DNA: TGTGCCAGCAGTTATCCGCACTCCGAGCAGTACTTC.

The gene calls are TRBV4-1 and TRBJ2-2, with D unclear. The CDR3 has 17 amino acids. V lost 1 base to trimming and J lost 4 bases, with 16 bases between them. CDR1 is MGHRA, CDR2 YSYEKL, per germline. The CDR3, as DNA: TGCGCCAGCAGCCAAGGGGGTTTGGGTTTGGGCACCGGGGAGCTGTTTTTT. The encoded protein is CASSQGGLGLGTGELFF.

V is TRBV2 and J is TRBJ2-2, with D possibly matching TRBD2 (6 bases). Trimming stripped 5 bases from V and 7 bases from J, with 8 bases between. CDR3 length equals 12 residues. Germline CDR1 SNHLY, CDR2 FYNNEI. The CDR3 DNA sequence: TGTGCCAGCAGTTGGGGAGGCGGGGAGCTGTTTTTT. Its translation is CASSWGGGELFF.

The J gene is TRBJ2-2, the V gene TRBV4-2; D is possibly TRBD2 (5 bases). Germline V gives CDR1 LGHNA, CDR2 YNFKEQ. V was clipped by 0 bases and J by 6 bases, with 8 bases between them. This CDR3 is built from 14 residues. The CDR3 loop is CASSQDTGSGELFF. In DNA form, the CDR3 reads TGTGCCAGCAGCCAAGATACGGGATCCGGGGAGCTGTTTTTT.

The rearrangement links TRBV28 to TRBJ2-3; D remains ambiguous. CDR1 is MDHEN, CDR2 SYDVKM, per germline. V dropped 8 bases and J dropped 1 base, with 10 bases sitting between them. The CDR3 consists of 13 residues. The DNA of the CDR3 is TGTGCCAGCGCCGATCAGGGCACAGATACGCAGTATTTT. It encodes CASADQGTDTQYF.

The chain has TRBV7-8 and TRBJ2-3, with D possibly being TRBD1 (5 bases). Per the germline V gene, CDR1 is SGHVS and CDR2 is FQNEAQ. Trimming cost V 1 base and J 3 bases, with 14 bases left between them. This CDR3 has 16 amino acids. The chain's CDR3 is CASSLGTAGITDTQYF. The CDR3 nucleotides are TGTGCCAGCAGCTTAGGAACGGCAGGGATAACAGATACGCAGTATTTT.

The chain employs TRBV5-1 and TRBJ2-3; perhaps D is TRBD1 or TRBD2 (5 bases each). From germline, CDR1 is SGHRS and CDR2 YFSETQ. The CDR3 has 14 residues. Trimming shortened V by 0 bases and J by 5 bases, and 10 bases separated the two germline ends. The CDR3 nucleotides read TGCGCCAGCAGCTTGGTGGGGGAAGGAGATACGCAGTATTTT. This encodes CASSLVGEGDTQYF.

The gene calls are TRBV11-2 and TRBJ2-3; D gene ambiguous. The length of the CDR3 is 18 residues. The germline gives CDR1 SGHAT, CDR2 FQNNGV. The germline V and J ends were trimmed by 5 bases and 0 bases, with 21 bases remaining between them. The CDR3 sequence: CASSPWDLGRTSTDTQYF. As DNA, the CDR3 is TGTGCCAGCAGCCCCTGGGATTTAGGAAGAACTAGCACAGATACGCAGTATTTT.

This clone was observed once. The chain is built from TRBV27 and TRBJ1-2, with 7 bases fitting TRBD1. Germline CDR1 is MNHEY and CDR2 is SMNVEV (reference sequence). The CDR3 consists of 19 residues. The V segment lost 5 bases and the J segment 5 bases; nucleotides outside the gene matches: 23. As DNA, the CDR3 is TGTGCCAGCAGTCCTACTATTCGAAGGCCGGGACAGCTAATTTATGGCTACACCTTC. This sequence encodes CASSPTIRRPGQLIYGYTF.

The chain carries TRBV19 and TRBJ2-2; a possible D gene is TRBD2 (5 bases). The CDR3 has 15 amino acids. From germline, CDR1 is LNHDA and CDR2 SQIVND (reference sequence). V shed 1 base and J shed 1 base, with 7 bases lying between them. The CDR3 here is CASSIGGWNTGELFF. The CDR3 DNA reads TGTGCCAGTAGTATAGGCGGGTGGAACACCGGGGAGCTGTTTTTT.

The chain links TRBV6-6 to TRBJ1-4; D gene ambiguous. Germline V lookup: CDR1 MNHNY, CDR2 SVGAGI (reference sequence). V was pared by 4 bases and J by 2 bases, with 2 bases between. The CDR3 totals 12 residues. For the CDR3, the DNA is TGTGCCAGCAGTTGGACTAATGAAAAACTGTTTTTT. It translates to CASSWTNEKLFF.

The V call is TRBV18, the J call TRBJ1-1; D is ambiguous. The germline V gene encodes CDR1 KGHSH and CDR2 LQKENI. Deletions cut 8 bases from V and 8 bases from J, with 18 bases between. The CDR3 contains 13 residues. Here the CDR3 reads CASRPGPKVEAFF. DNA for the CDR3: TGTGCCAGCCGACCGGGCCCTAAAGTAGAAGCTTTCTTT.

The rearrangement joins TRBV27 to TRBJ2-3; 8 nucleotides line up with TRBD1. V shed 6 bases and J 4 bases; nucleotides not matched to a gene: 12. Per germline, CDR1 MNHEY and CDR2 SMNVEV (reference sequence). CDR3 size: 16 residues. This CDR3 reads CASRTQGASVADTQYF. CDR3 DNA sequence: TGTGCCAGCAGGACCCAGGGGGCCTCGGTGGCAGATACGCAGTATTTT.

This clone turned up a few times. J is TRBJ2-5 and V is TRBV28; D unresolved. Deletions cut 6 bases from V and 0 bases from J, with 8 bases between. This CDR3 region has 13 residues. CDR1 is MDHEN, CDR2 SYDVKM, per germline. The CDR3 reads CASRSNNQETQYF. In DNA form, the CDR3 reads TGTGCCAGCAGAAGTAACAACCAAGAGACCCAGTACTTC.

This clone was recorded only once. The chain links TRBV7-3 to TRBJ2-2; 7 positions agree with TRBD1. Looked up from germline, CDR1 is SGHTA and CDR2 is FQGTGA. This CDR3 spans 14 amino acids. V was clipped by 5 bases and J by 5 bases; unmatched bases: 5. CDR3 amino acids: CASSQQGLTGELFF. In nucleotides, the CDR3 is TGTGCCAGCAGCCAACAGGGGCTTACCGGGGAGCTGTTTTTT.

The gene calls are TRBV15 and TRBJ2-7; 8 bases map to TRBD1. CDR3 length equals 15 residues. In germline, CDR1 is LNHNV, CDR2 YYDKDF (reference sequence). The V segment lost 6 bases and the J segment 3 bases; nucleotides outside the gene matches: 10. DNA of the CDR3: TGTGCCACCAGGAAAGGGGACAGGAGGGGCTACGAGCAGTACGTC. Translated: CATRKGDRRGYEQYV.

The gene calls are TRBV6-4 and TRBJ2-1; TRBD2 is a possible D gene (5 bases). Trimming removed 0 bases at V and 5 bases at J, with 5 bases between. Germline V gene sequence: CDR1 MRHNA, CDR2 SNTAGT. This CDR3 has 13 residues. CDR3 residues: CASSDSTNNEQFF. The DNA for the CDR3 is TGTGCCAGCAGTGACTCGACTAACAATGAGCAGTTCTTC.

V gene TRBV6-5 combines with J gene TRBJ1-5; 9 positions match TRBD1. Per the germline V gene, CDR1 is MNHEY and CDR2 is SVGAGI. After removal of 5 bases from V and 2 bases from J, the junction contained 1 base not matched to a gene. The CDR3 runs 14 residues. In DNA, the CDR3 is TGTGCCAGCAGTAGGGACAGGGGCAATCAGCCCCAGCATTTT. Translating gives CASSRDRGNQPQHF.